The rows below give T cell receptor beta chains drawn from one sample of a study of cytomegalovirus exposure and HLA in healthy donors. TCRdb's table, derived via immunoSEQ multiplex PCR, lists solely in-frame clones and lacks some. The table shows 200,000 to 250,000 clones, with around nine tenths occurring only once. The sequenced sample consisted of PBMCs. All receptors derive from a woman aged 18-29 years in good health and CMV-seronegative. CDR3s include the opening cysteine and the closing phenylalanine or tryptophan. The listing skips clone size in some rows; elsewhere it reads once, few, many or a size class.

J gene: TRBJ2-2
CDR3 length: 18
V gene: TRBV7-9
clone size: -
CDR3 protein: CASTLTRGSSVFPGELFF

J gene: TRBJ2-3
CDR3 length: 14
V gene: TRBV5-1
clone size: -
CDR3 protein: CASSLGGPADTQYF

J gene: TRBJ1-1
CDR3 length: 14
V gene: TRBV7-9
clone size: -
CDR3 protein: CASSLPTANTEAFF

J gene: TRBJ1-4
CDR3 length: 17
V gene: TRBV5-4
clone size: -
CDR3 protein: CASSRGTGAATNEKLFF

J gene: TRBJ2-2
CDR3 length: 14
V gene: TRBV11-3
clone size: -
CDR3 protein: CASSLAANTGELFF

J gene: TRBJ1-4
CDR3 length: 14
V gene: TRBV30
clone size: -
CDR3 protein: CAWRRDRGEEKLFF

J gene: TRBJ2-5
CDR3 length: 14
V gene: TRBV5-1
clone size: -
CDR3 protein: CASSFRTIQETQYF

J gene: TRBJ1-1
CDR3 length: 17
V gene: TRBV27
clone size: -
CDR3 protein: CASSFWTGKPSNTEAFF

J gene: TRBJ2-7
CDR3 length: 14
V gene: TRBV29-1
clone size: -
CDR3 protein: CSAKGAARGYEQYF

J gene: TRBJ1-4
CDR3 length: 14
V gene: TRBV28
clone size: -
CDR3 protein: CAMASAGASEKLFF

J gene: TRBJ2-7
CDR3 length: 15
V gene: TRBV7-3
clone size: -
CDR3 protein: CASSSGLAGAYEQYF

J gene: TRBJ1-4
CDR3 length: 14
V gene: TRBV30
clone size: -
CDR3 protein: CAGTQDATNEKLFF

J gene: TRBJ1-2
CDR3 length: 15
V gene: TRBV19
clone size: -
CDR3 protein: CASSRDRQANYGYTF

J gene: TRBJ2-2
CDR3 length: 14
V gene: TRBV9
clone size: -
CDR3 protein: CASSVVAGAGELFF

J gene: TRBJ2-3
CDR3 length: 13
V gene: TRBV30
clone size: -
CDR3 protein: CAWSAPGVDTQYF

J gene: TRBJ2-5
CDR3 length: 21
V gene: TRBV5-1
clone size: -
CDR3 protein: CASSPPLTGDGTSGRWETQYF

J gene: TRBJ2-1
CDR3 length: 15
V gene: TRBV2
clone size: -
CDR3 protein: CASSEFGLAGNEQFF

J gene: TRBJ2-1
CDR3 length: 13
V gene: TRBV6-1
clone size: -
CDR3 protein: CASSEEVGTPTVF

J gene: TRBJ2-7
CDR3 length: 14
V gene: TRBV10-2
clone size: -
CDR3 protein: CASSLKGQGPEQYF

J gene: TRBJ2-5
CDR3 length: 15
V gene: TRBV28
clone size: -
CDR3 protein: CASSLRGLGVETQYF

J gene: TRBJ1-2
CDR3 length: 13
V gene: TRBV28
clone size: once
CDR3 protein: CASRILGVYGYTF

J gene: TRBJ1-1
CDR3 length: 13
V gene: TRBV28
clone size: -
CDR3 protein: CASSLDRNTEAFF

J gene: TRBJ2-1
CDR3 length: 14
V gene: TRBV29-1
clone size: once
CDR3 protein: CSVGALTTYNEQFF

J gene: TRBJ1-5
CDR3 length: 12
V gene: TRBV29-1
clone size: once
CDR3 protein: CSVEQGDQPQHF

J gene: TRBJ2-7
CDR3 length: 14
V gene: TRBV10-1
clone size: few
CDR3 protein: CASSADRFTYEQYF

J gene: TRBJ1-1
CDR3 length: 12
V gene: TRBV7-9
clone size: -
CDR3 protein: CASSFLGAEAFF

J gene: TRBJ2-2
CDR3 length: 16
V gene: TRBV28
clone size: -
CDR3 protein: CASSLGLAGGIGELFF

J gene: TRBJ2-3
CDR3 length: 14
V gene: TRBV7-3
clone size: -
CDR3 protein: CASSLGRATDTQYF

J gene: TRBJ2-7
CDR3 length: 14
V gene: TRBV28
clone size: -
CDR3 protein: CASSLSWGRGEQYF

J gene: TRBJ2-2
CDR3 length: 16
V gene: TRBV28
clone size: -
CDR3 protein: CASSLLVGAGTGELFF

J gene: TRBJ2-7
CDR3 length: 11
V gene: TRBV6-1
clone size: -
CDR3 protein: CASKIEYEQYF

J gene: TRBJ1-5
CDR3 length: 14
V gene: TRBV4-2
clone size: -
CDR3 protein: CASSQEVGNLPQHF

J gene: TRBJ1-1
CDR3 length: 16
V gene: TRBV11-3
clone size: once
CDR3 protein: CASSLALSNSFTEAFF

J gene: TRBJ2-5
CDR3 length: 12
V gene: TRBV25-1
clone size: -
CDR3 protein: CASSPHQETQYF

J gene: TRBJ1-2
CDR3 length: 13
V gene: TRBV9
clone size: -
CDR3 protein: CASSGQGAYGYTF

J gene: TRBJ1-1
CDR3 length: 14
V gene: TRBV19
clone size: -
CDR3 protein: CASTPPTTGFEAFF

J gene: TRBJ2-6
CDR3 length: 20
V gene: TRBV18
clone size: -
CDR3 protein: CASSPQVLQGGLSGANVLTF

J gene: TRBJ2-7
CDR3 length: 13
V gene: TRBV29-1
clone size: -
CDR3 protein: CSGGAEGSYEQYF

J gene: TRBJ2-7
CDR3 length: 15
V gene: TRBV27
clone size: -
CDR3 protein: CASSLRPSGKDEQYF

J gene: TRBJ1-1
CDR3 length: 15
V gene: TRBV14
clone size: once
CDR3 protein: CASSQDFGELAEAFF

J gene: TRBJ1-2
CDR3 length: 13
V gene: TRBV30
clone size: -
CDR3 protein: CAWSLGQGVSYTF

J gene: TRBJ2-2
CDR3 length: 13
V gene: TRBV11-3
clone size: -
CDR3 protein: CASSLAGTGELFF

J gene: TRBJ1-4
CDR3 length: 14
V gene: TRBV5-4
clone size: -
CDR3 protein: CASSLWASNEKLFF

J gene: TRBJ2-7
CDR3 length: 20
V gene: TRBV10-3
clone size: -
CDR3 protein: CAIRGTGGRTPGGRLYEQYF

J gene: TRBJ1-6
CDR3 length: 21
V gene: TRBV9
clone size: -
CDR3 protein: CASSVRRLVGQLSSYNSPLHF